The 2 T cell receptor beta chains below all came from one sample that was sequenced in a study of long-term antiretroviral therapy in people with HIV. It was version v3.0 of the immunoSEQ assay that was run at survey level. Assay: immunoSEQ multiplex PCR; the TCRdb copy retains only in-frame clones and omits some. In the table there are approximately 25,000 clones, about 83% of which are singletons. Sequences were derived from unsorted PBMCs, sampled approximately 4.8 years after starting antiretroviral therapy. These receptor sequences come from a man aged 35-49 years with HIV.

The CDR3 DNA reads as TGTGCCATCAGTGAATTTGGGACTAGCGGTCGATACGAGCAGTACTTC. Protein product: CAISEFGTSGRYEQYF. The gene calls are TRBV10-3 and TRBJ2-7; the match to TRBD2 covers 11 bases. The CDR3 runs 16 residues. J lost 4 bases, V lost 3 bases, and 8 bases had no gene match. Looked up from germline, CDR1 is ENHRY and CDR2 is SYGVKD.

The rearrangement uses TRBV2 and TRBJ1-4; TRBD1 might be the D (5 bases). V lost 7 bases and J 6 bases, leaving 18 bases between the germline ends. Germline CDR1 is SNHLY and CDR2 is FYNNEI. The CDR3 has 15 residues. The CDR3 protein is CASKWTGTFYEKLFF. CDR3 coding DNA: TGTGCCAGCAAGTGGACCGGGACTTTCTATGAAAAACTGTTTTTT.